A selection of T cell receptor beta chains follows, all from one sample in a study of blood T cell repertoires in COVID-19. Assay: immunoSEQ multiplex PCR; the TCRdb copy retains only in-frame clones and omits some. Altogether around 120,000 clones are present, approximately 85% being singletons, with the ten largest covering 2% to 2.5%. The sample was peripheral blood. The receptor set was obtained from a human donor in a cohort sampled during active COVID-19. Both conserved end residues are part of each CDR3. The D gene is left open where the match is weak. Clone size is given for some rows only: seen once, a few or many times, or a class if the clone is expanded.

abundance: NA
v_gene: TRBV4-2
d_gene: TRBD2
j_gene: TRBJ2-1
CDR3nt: TGTGCCAGCAGCCAAAGGGCTAGCGGTTCTGAGCAGTTCTTC
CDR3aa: CASSQRASGSEQFF

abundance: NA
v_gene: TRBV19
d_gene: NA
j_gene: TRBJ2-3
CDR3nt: TGTGCCAGTAGTTCCGGGACAACTTCCACAGATACGCAGTATTTT
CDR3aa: CASSSGTTSTDTQYF

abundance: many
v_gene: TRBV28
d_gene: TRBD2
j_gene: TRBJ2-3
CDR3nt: TGTGCCAGCATTACTTCCCCCGGGACTAGTTCTCTCGCTAGCACAGATACGCAGTATTTT
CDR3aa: CASITSPGTSSLASTDTQYF

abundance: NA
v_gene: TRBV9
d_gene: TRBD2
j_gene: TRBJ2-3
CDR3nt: TGTGCCAGCAGCCCGGGGAGTAGCGGGGGTGGAGATACGCAGTATTTT
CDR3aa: CASSPGSSGGGDTQYF

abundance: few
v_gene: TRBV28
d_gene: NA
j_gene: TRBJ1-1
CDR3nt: TGTGCCAGCAGTTTGCCGGGCGGGGGCACTGAAGCTTTCTTT
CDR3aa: CASSLPGGGTEAFF

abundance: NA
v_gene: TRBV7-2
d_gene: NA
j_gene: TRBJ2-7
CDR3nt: TGTGCCAGCAGCTTAGGATTTACGGGACTGACGACTGTTGACGAGCAGTACTTC
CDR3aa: CASSLGFTGLTTVDEQYF

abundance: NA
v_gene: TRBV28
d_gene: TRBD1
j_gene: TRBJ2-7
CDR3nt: TGTGCCAGCAGCCAACCCCCAGGGGGCGCGCGACCCGAGCAGTACTTC
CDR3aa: CASSQPPGGARPEQYF

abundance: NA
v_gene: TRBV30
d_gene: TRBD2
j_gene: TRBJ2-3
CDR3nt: TGTGCCTGGAGTGTCGGGACTAGCGTCCATACGCAGTATTTT
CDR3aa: CAWSVGTSVHTQYF

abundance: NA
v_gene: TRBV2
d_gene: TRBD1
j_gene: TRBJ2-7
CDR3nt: TGTGCCAGCAGTGAACAACAGGGGTTAGGAATCGAGCAGTACTTC
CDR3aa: CASSEQQGLGIEQYF

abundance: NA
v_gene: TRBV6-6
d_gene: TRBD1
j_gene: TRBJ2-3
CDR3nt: TGTGCCAGCAGGCACCGAGACAGGGTAGATACGCAGTATTTT
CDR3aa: CASRHRDRVDTQYF

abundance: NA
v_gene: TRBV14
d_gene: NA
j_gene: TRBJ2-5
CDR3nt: TGTGCCAGCAGCCAAGAGCCACAGGGGAGCGGGGAGACCCAGTACTTC
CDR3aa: CASSQEPQGSGETQYF

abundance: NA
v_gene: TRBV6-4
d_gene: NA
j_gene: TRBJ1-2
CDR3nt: TGTGCCAGCAGTGAGTCCGGGGGAAGCTATGGCTACACCTTC
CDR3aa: CASSESGGSYGYTF

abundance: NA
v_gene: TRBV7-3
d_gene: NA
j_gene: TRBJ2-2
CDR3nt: TGTGCCAGCAGCTCACAGCTCCAGTCGAACGCCGGGGAGCTGTTTTTT
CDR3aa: CASSSQLQSNAGELFF

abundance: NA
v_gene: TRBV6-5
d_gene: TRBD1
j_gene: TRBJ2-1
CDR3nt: TGTGCCAGCAGTTATCAGACAGGGTCTATCTACAATGAGCAGTTCTTC
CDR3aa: CASSYQTGSIYNEQFF

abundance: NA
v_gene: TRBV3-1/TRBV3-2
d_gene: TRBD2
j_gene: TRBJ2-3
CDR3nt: TGTGCCAGCAGCCAAAGGACTAGCGGGGGGCTGGCAGATACGCAGTATTTT
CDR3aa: CASSQRTSGGLADTQYF

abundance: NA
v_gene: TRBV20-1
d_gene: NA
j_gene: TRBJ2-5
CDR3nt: TGCAGTGCTAGTTATTTCAAATATAGTTGGCTAGCGTACCAAGAGACCCAGTACTTC
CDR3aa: CSASYFKYSWLAYQETQYF

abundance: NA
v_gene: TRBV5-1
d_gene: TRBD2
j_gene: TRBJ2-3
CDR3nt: TGCGCCAGCAGCGTGGGTGGTCTAGCGGGGCCCACAGATACGCAGTATTTT
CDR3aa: CASSVGGLAGPTDTQYF

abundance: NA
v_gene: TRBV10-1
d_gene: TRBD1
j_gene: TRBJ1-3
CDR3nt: TGCGCCAGCACCTCCCAACAGGGGACGTGTACGGGAAACACCATATATTTT
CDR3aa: CASTSQQGTCTGNTIYF

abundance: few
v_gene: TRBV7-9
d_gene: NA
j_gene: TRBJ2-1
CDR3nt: TGTGCCAGCAGCTTAATTTCAGGGTACAATGAGCAGTTCTTC
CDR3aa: CASSLISGYNEQFF

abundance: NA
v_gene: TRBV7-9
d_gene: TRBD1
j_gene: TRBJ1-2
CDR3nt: TGTGCCAGCAGCTGGCCAGGGGGTAACTATGGCTACACCTTC
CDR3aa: CASSWPGGNYGYTF

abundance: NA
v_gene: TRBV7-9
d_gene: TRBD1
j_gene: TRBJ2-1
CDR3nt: TGTGCCAGCAGCTCCCCAGGGGGCAATGAGCAGTTCTTC
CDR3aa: CASSSPGGNEQFF

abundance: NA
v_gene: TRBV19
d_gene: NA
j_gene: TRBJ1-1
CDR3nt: TGTGCCAGTATGAGGATGTTGCGCGGGACTGAAGCTTTCTTT
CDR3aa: CASMRMLRGTEAFF

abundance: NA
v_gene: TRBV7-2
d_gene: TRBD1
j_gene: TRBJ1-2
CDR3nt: TGTGCCAGCAGCTTGGACAGGGCTAATGGCTACACCTTC
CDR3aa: CASSLDRANGYTF

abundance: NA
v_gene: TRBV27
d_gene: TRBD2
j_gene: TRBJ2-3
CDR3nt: TGTGCCAGCAGTTCCGTAGCGGGAATAACTTCAGATACGCAGTATTTT
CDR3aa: CASSSVAGITSDTQYF

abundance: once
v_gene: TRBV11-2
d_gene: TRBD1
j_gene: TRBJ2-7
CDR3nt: TGTGCCAGCAGCTTAGCGTCACAGGGGTACGAGCAGTACTTC
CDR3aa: CASSLASQGYEQYF

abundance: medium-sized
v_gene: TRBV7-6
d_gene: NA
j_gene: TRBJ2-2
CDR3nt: TGTGCCAGCAGCCCCATCCCAGGGGCGGGGAACACCGGGGAGCTGTTTTTT
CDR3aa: CASSPIPGAGNTGELFF

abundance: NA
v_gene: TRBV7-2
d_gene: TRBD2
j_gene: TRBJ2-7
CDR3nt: TGTGCCAGCAGCTTTTCGGGACTAGCGGGACAGCAGTACTTC
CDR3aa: CASSFSGLAGQQYF

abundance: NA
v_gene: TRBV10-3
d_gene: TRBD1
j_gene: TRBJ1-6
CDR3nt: TGTGCCATCAGTGAAGGACAGGGTTTTTATAATTCACCCCTCCACTTT
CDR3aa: CAISEGQGFYNSPLHF

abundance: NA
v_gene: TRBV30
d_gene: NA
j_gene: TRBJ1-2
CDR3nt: TGTGCCTGGAACCCCCGAGGGTACGACTATGGCTACACCTTC
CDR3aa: CAWNPRGYDYGYTF

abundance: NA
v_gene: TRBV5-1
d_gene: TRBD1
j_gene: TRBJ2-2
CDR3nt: TGCGCCAGCAGCCGAAGCGATAATCCCGGGACAGGGCAGCTGTTTTTT
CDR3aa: CASSRSDNPGTGQLFF

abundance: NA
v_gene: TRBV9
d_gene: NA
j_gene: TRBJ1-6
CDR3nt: TGTGCCAGCAGCGTGGACAACCTGAATTCACCCCTCCACTTT
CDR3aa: CASSVDNLNSPLHF

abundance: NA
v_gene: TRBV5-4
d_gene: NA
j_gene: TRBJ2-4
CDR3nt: TGTGCCAGCAGCTTTGCGGGAAGTTTAGACATTCAGTACTTC
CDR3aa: CASSFAGSLDIQYF

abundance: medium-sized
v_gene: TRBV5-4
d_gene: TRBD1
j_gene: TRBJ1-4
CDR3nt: TGTGCCAGCAGAGAAACCGGGACAGGTGAAGAAAAACTGTTTTTT
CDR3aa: CASRETGTGEEKLFF

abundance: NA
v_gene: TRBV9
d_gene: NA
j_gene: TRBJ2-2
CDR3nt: TGTGCCAGCAGCGTAGTAGGCAGGGGACTAAACAGCGGGGAGCTGTTTTTT
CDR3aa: CASSVVGRGLNSGELFF

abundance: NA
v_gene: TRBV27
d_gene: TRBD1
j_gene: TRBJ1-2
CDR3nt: TGTGCCAGCAGTCCCCGGACAGGGCGTATAAGCTATGGCTACACCTTC
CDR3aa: CASSPRTGRISYGYTF

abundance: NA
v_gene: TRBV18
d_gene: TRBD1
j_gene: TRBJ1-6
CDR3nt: TGTGCCAGCTCACCAGGGACAGATAATTCACCCCTCCACTTT
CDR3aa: CASSPGTDNSPLHF

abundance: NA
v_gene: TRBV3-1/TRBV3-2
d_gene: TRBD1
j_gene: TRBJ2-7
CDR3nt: TGTGCCAGCAGCCAAGGGACAGGGGATCTCGGCGAGCAGTACTTC
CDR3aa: CASSQGTGDLGEQYF